This T cell receptor beta chain was retrieved from a study of blood T cell repertoires in COVID-19. Study overall: Italy, Spain and the United States were the sources of the convalescent and acute COVID-19 samples.

Per the authors' pipeline: Scientists estimated how many nucleated cells there were by amplifying reference gene primers. Clones were sequenced by immunoSEQ multiplex PCR, and TCRdb holds only the in-frame ones, with some missing. The V and J calls and clone size come from that table; D and trimming were worked out from the DNA. The repertoire holds approximately 190,000 clones, under 85% seen once, with roughly 6.6% in the top ten. The source of this sequence is a woman aged 40 to 50 with acute or convalescent COVID-19. The specimen was peripheral blood.

Here the CDR3 DNA reads TGTGCCAGCAGCCGGACAGGGACCTACGAGCAGTACTTC. Amino acid sequence: CASSRTGTYEQYF. J is TRBJ2-7 and V is TRBV7-8, with 8 positions matching TRBD1. The CDR3 has 13 amino acids. J was trimmed by 2 bases and V by 5 bases; bases with no gene match: 2. In germline, CDR1 is SGHVS, CDR2 FQNEAQ.